These T cell receptor beta chains were read from a single sample in a study of cytomegalovirus exposure and HLA in healthy donors. TCRdb keeps only in-frame clones here, not all; method: immunoSEQ multiplex PCR. Of about 190,000 clones listed, roughly 80% were seen once; the top ten hold approximately 2.1%. The sequenced material came from PBMCs. These receptors were taken from a woman between 25 and 40 years old in good health and CMV-seropositive. Both conserved end residues are part of each CDR3. The order of the fields is D gene, CDR3 length, clone size, V gene, J gene, CDR3 DNA, CDR3 protein. A D gene is named only where the DNA matches it firmly. Expanded clones get a size class; other rows say once, few or many, or leave the size out.

>TRBD1|16|.|TRBV28|TRBJ1-1
TGTGCCAGCAGTTCACCCATACCCCAGACAGGGGTGGGGGCTTTCTTT
CASSSPIPQTGVGAFF
>TRBD1|14|.|TRBV7-9|TRBJ2-7
TGTGCCAGCAGCTTATCGGACAGGGATGGCGAGCAGTACTTC
CASSLSDRDGEQYF
>TRBD1|14|.|TRBV28|TRBJ2-2
TGTGCCAGCAGACGACAGGGGGCAGCCGGGGAGCTGTTTTTT
CASRRQGAAGELFF
>.|17|.|TRBV19|TRBJ1-2
TGTGCCAGTAGTATCTGGAGAGCAACTAGTTCTAACTATGGCTACACCTTC
CASSIWRATSSNYGYTF
>.|15|.|TRBV9|TRBJ2-3
TGTGCCAGCAGCGTGTCGGTTACTAGCACAGATACGCAGTATTTT
CASSVSVTSTDTQYF
>.|13|.|TRBV2|TRBJ2-2
TGTGCCAGCAGTGAGGAGAATTCCGGGGAGCTGTTTTTT
CASSEENSGELFF
>TRBD1|19|.|TRBV9|TRBJ2-6
TGTGCCAGCAGCGGACCCCCGGGACAGGGTCTCTCTGGGGCCAACGTCCTGACTTTC
CASSGPPGQGLSGANVLTF
>TRBD1|19|once|TRBV6-1|TRBJ1-4
TGTGCCAGCAGTGAAGTCAGTGAGGGGTTGGGCAGGGGGCGAGAAAAACTGTTTTTT
CASSEVSEGLGRGREKLFF
>TRBD1|15|.|TRBV5-1|TRBJ1-5
TGCGCCAGCAGCTTGGACGGACAGGGAAATCAGCCCCAGCATTTT
CASSLDGQGNQPQHF
>.|14|.|TRBV6-1|TRBJ1-1
TGTGCCAGCAGTGTTGGCCCCATGAACACTGAAGCTTTCTTT
CASSVGPMNTEAFF
>TRBD1|15|few|TRBV13|TRBJ1-5
TGTGCCAGCAGCTTAGGGACAGGGGACAATCAGCCCCAGCATTTT
CASSLGTGDNQPQHF
>.|16|.|TRBV9|TRBJ1-2
TGTGCCAGCAGCGTAGAAGGATACGGAGGCCCCTATGGCTACACCTTC
CASSVEGYGGPYGYTF
>TRBD1|14|.|TRBV7-8|TRBJ1-4
TGTGCCAGCAGCTTCAGGGACAGCTTTGAAAAACTGTTTTTT
CASSFRDSFEKLFF
>TRBD2|15|.|TRBV6-4|TRBJ2-1
TGTGCCAGCAGTGAAACTAGCGGGGGCAACAATGAGCAGTTCTTC
CASSETSGGNNEQFF
>TRBD2|16|once|TRBV7-2|TRBJ2-7
TGTGCCAGCAGCTTACCTGGACTAGCGGGGTCCTACGAGCAGTACTTC
CASSLPGLAGSYEQYF
>TRBD2|17|.|TRBV5-1|TRBJ2-7
TGCGCCAGCAGCTTGGGAACTAGCGGGGGGCCAGCCTACGAGCAGTACTTC
CASSLGTSGGPAYEQYF
>TRBD2|14|few|TRBV7-2|TRBJ2-7
TGTGCCAGCACCCTAGCGGGGGGATCCTACGAGCAGTACTTC
CASTLAGGSYEQYF
>.|13|.|TRBV19|TRBJ2-7
TGTGCCAGTAGTATCGGATCGCGGGCCGAGCAGTACTTC
CASSIGSRAEQYF
>.|14|.|TRBV5-1|TRBJ2-7
TGCGCCAGCAGCTTGTCCGCGGGATCCTACGAGCAGTACTTC
CASSLSAGSYEQYF
>TRBD1|14|once|TRBV14|TRBJ1-1
TGTGCCAGCAGCCACCTAAGGGGGCGCACTGAAGCTTTCTTT
CASSHLRGRTEAFF
>TRBD1|15|.|TRBV19|TRBJ1-3
TGTGCCAGTACCATGGACAGGGTCTCTGGAAACACCATATATTTT
CASTMDRVSGNTIYF
>TRBD1|13|.|TRBV18|TRBJ1-1
TGTGCCAGCTCCCTCCGGGACAGCGGGGAAGCTTTCTTT
CASSLRDSGEAFF
>.|14|.|TRBV28|TRBJ1-2
TGTGCCAGCGCACCCGGGGGTCCCAACTATGGCTACACCTTC
CASAPGGPNYGYTF
>.|14|.|TRBV6-5|TRBJ1-2
TGTGTCAGCAGTTACTCGAACGGACTATATGGCTACACCTTC
CVSSYSNGLYGYTF
>TRBD2|13|.|TRBV29-1|TRBJ2-5
TGCAGCGTGATGACTAGCGGAGGGGAGACCCAGTACTTC
CSVMTSGGETQYF
>.|17|.|TRBV4-2|TRBJ2-5
TGTGCCAGCAGCCCTCTCGGGACGGGGGTTGGGGGAGAGACCCAGTACTTC
CASSPLGTGVGGETQYF
>.|13|.|TRBV7-3|TRBJ2-1
TGTGCCAGCGGTCAGGGGGGATGGGATGAGCAGTTCTTC
CASGQGGWDEQFF
>TRBD2|18|.|TRBV6-1|TRBJ2-6
TGTGCCAGCAGTGAACAACTAGCGGGAGGGGCTGGGGCCAACGTCCTGACTTTC
CASSEQLAGGAGANVLTF
>.|13|.|TRBV7-3|TRBJ1-1
TGTGCCAGCAGCGCCGGGTCGAACACTGAAGCTTTCTTT
CASSAGSNTEAFF
>.|12|.|TRBV6-6|TRBJ2-2
TGTGCCAGCAGTTACACCAGCGGGGAGCTGTTTTTT
CASSYTSGELFF
>TRBD1|17|.|TRBV18|TRBJ1-3
TGTGCCAGCTCACCGCAGACAGGGGCCAACTCTGGAAACACCATATATTTT
CASSPQTGANSGNTIYF
>.|13|.|TRBV11-3|TRBJ2-1
TGTGCCAGCAGCTTACAGGCAGTCAATGAGCAGTTCTTC
CASSLQAVNEQFF
>TRBD2|17|.|TRBV13|TRBJ2-1
TGTGCCAGCAGCCCGACTAGCGGGAGGGGGCCGGGGAATGAGCAGTTCTTC
CASSPTSGRGPGNEQFF
>TRBD1|11|.|TRBV20-1|TRBJ2-7
TGCAGTGCTAGTGACAGGGTCCAGCAGTACTTC
CSASDRVQQYF
>.|11|few|TRBV2|TRBJ2-1
TGTGCCAGCAGCGAGGACACAGAGCAGTTCTTC
CASSEDTEQFF
>TRBD2|14|.|TRBV13|TRBJ2-5
TGTGCCAGCAGCGGAGGACTAGAAGGGGAGACCCAGTACTTC
CASSGGLEGETQYF
>TRBD1|15|.|TRBV5-1|TRBJ1-2
TGCGCCAGCAGCCCCGGGACAGGGATTAACTATGGCTACACCTTC
CASSPGTGINYGYTF
>TRBD1|15|.|TRBV6-5|TRBJ2-2
TGTGCCAGCATCCGGGGGCAGGGGGCCACCGGGGAGCTGTTTTTT
CASIRGQGATGELFF
>.|14|.|TRBV7-9|TRBJ1-4
TGTGCCAGCAGACACGAGGGACTAGGAGAAAAACTGTTTTTT
CASRHEGLGEKLFF
>TRBD1|16|.|TRBV5-4|TRBJ2-5
TGTGCCAGCAGCGACCAGTCGCAGGGGGCAGGGGAGACCCAGTACTTC
CASSDQSQGAGETQYF
>TRBD1|14|.|TRBV5-1|TRBJ2-7
TGCGCCAGCAGCTCGGGACAGGGCTTATACGAGCAGTACTTC
CASSSGQGLYEQYF
>.|14|.|TRBV30|TRBJ1-4
TGTGCCTGGAGGGGGGCGCAGGCTAATGAAAAACTGTTTTTT
CAWRGAQANEKLFF
>.|15|.|TRBV27|TRBJ2-5
TGTGCCAGCAGTTTCCTTACTGGAGGGGGCGAGACCCAGTACTTC
CASSFLTGGGETQYF
>TRBD1|16|.|TRBV5-4|TRBJ2-1
TGTGCCAGCAGTCCTGCTGTCCCGGGACAGGGAATAGAGCAGTTCTTC
CASSPAVPGQGIEQFF
>TRBD2|15|.|TRBV7-8|TRBJ2-7
TGTGCCAGCAGGACGTACGGGACTAGCGGATACGAGCAGTACTTC
CASRTYGTSGYEQYF
>.|14|once|TRBV5-1|TRBJ2-5
TGCGCCAGCAGCTTGGGCGGGAAACGAGAGACCCAGTACTTC
CASSLGGKRETQYF
>.|14|few|TRBV6-1|TRBJ1-2
TGTGCCAGCAGCACTAGTGACACCTACTATGGCTACACCTTC
CASSTSDTYYGYTF